The entry below gives a single T cell receptor (beta chain) sequence along with its context. These data belong to a study of shared clonotypes between healthy human individuals. Germline CDR1 and CDR2: SGHTA and FQGNSA. Trimming shortened V by 1 base and J by 8 bases, and 6 bases separated the two germline ends. This CDR3 has 13 residues. Repertoires were generated with immunoSEQ multiplex PCR, while TCRdb's copy carries only in-frame clones and drops some. The data contain approximately 1.1 million clones, around 78% of them singletons. The specimen was memory CD4+ T cells from PBMCs. The subset here: CD45RA-negative fraction. The clonotype was recovered from a man in his late teens or twenties in good health. Some clones in this sample may be carry-over from other donors' samples. The chain recombines TRBV7-2 with TRBJ1-6; D not resolved. The CDR3 DNA follows: TGTGCCAGCAGCTTAGGACATTATTCACCCCTCCACTTT. Amino acid sequence: CASSLGHYSPLHF.